Below, 31 T cell receptor beta chains from the same sample are listed, as sequenced in a study of blood T cell repertoires in COVID-19. Sequencing was performed with immunoSEQ multiplex PCR; in TCRdb, only in-frame clones are kept and a portion is missing. The sample yields a few hundred thousand clones, more than 75% seen once. Sequencing was performed on PBMCs or T cells enriched from blood (not recorded which). The receptors stem from a man aged 40-49 years in a cohort exposed to, infected with or recovered from COVID-19 (not recorded which).

The chain carries TRBV6-2 or TRBV6-3 and TRBJ1-1; a possible D gene is TRBD1 (5 bases). The V end was cut by 6 bases, the J end by 0 bases, with 23 bases between. CDR3 length: 18 amino acids. Germline CDR1 is MNHEY and CDR2 is SVGEGT. The CDR3 bases are TGTGCCAGCAGCCGCTCTAAGTGGACAAGTAGAATGAACACTGAAGCTTTCTTT. Protein: CASSRSKWTSRMNTEAFF.

This chain connects TRBV19 to TRBJ1-4, with TRBD1 as a possible D gene (6 bases). There are 15 residues in the CDR3. Per the germline V gene, CDR1 is LNHDA and CDR2 is SQIVND (reference sequence). Deletions cut 5 bases from V and 5 bases from J, with 15 bases between. CDR3 bases: TGTGCCAGTAGTCCACCGGGACAAGCGAATGAAAAACTGTTTTTT. This translates into CASSPPGQANEKLFF.

The table lists this clone with a count of one. This rearrangement joins TRBV5-4 to TRBJ2-7, with 7 bases lining up with TRBD2. The CDR3 runs to 12 residues. Germline assignment: CDR1 SGHNT and CDR2 YYREEE (reference sequence). V was clipped by 3 bases and J by 3 bases; unmatched bases: 0. The DNA of the CDR3 is TGTGCCAGCAGCTCGGGGGGCTACGAGCAGTACTTC. It is translated as CASSSGGYEQYF.

The table lists this clone with a count of one. J is TRBJ1-1 and V is TRBV3-1 (or the pseudogene TRBV3-2), with 12 positions matching TRBD1. The CDR3 is made up of 15 amino acids. The V gene's germline CDR1 is LGHDT and CDR2 YNNKEL (reference sequence). Germline trimming cut 4 bases from V and 3 bases from J; bases unmatched to any gene: 3. The CDR3 region has the DNA TGTGCCAGCAGCCCGCGGGACAGGGGGCACACTGAAGCTTTCTTT. Its protein product is CASSPRDRGHTEAFF.

The chain links TRBV28 to TRBJ2-1; 11 positions agree with TRBD2. The V gene's germline CDR1 is MDHEN and CDR2 SYDVKM. The CDR3 sequence is 15 residues long. The V segment lost 5 bases and the J segment 3 bases; nucleotides outside the gene matches: 3. This CDR3 is CASSRGTSGYNEQFF. CDR3 nucleotide sequence: TGTGCCAGCAGTCGCGGGACTAGCGGCTACAATGAGCAGTTCTTC. The variable domain in full, with the rest retrieved from reference TRBV28 and TRBJ2-1, is DVKVTQSSRYLVKRTGEKVFLECVQDMDHENMFWYRQDPGLGLRLIYFSYDVKMKEKGDIPEGYSVSREKKERFSLILESASTNQTSMYLCASSRGTSGYNEQFFGPGTRLTVL.

This clone was seen only once. The rearrangement uses TRBV7-2 and TRBJ2-4; D unresolved. Between the trimmed V and J ends, which lost 4 bases and 0 bases, there was a span of 4 bases. Germline V gene sequence: CDR1 SGHTA, CDR2 FQGNSA. The CDR3 length is 13 residues. The CDR3 DNA is TGTGCCAGCAGCTCCATAGCCAAAAACATTCAGTACTTC. Translated: CASSSIAKNIQYF.

This chain joins TRBV30 and TRBJ1-1, with TRBD1 identical over 8 bases. This CDR3 is 16 amino acids long. The germline V gene encodes CDR1 GTSNPN and CDR2 SVGIG (reference sequence). V trimming: 2 bases; J trimming: 0 bases; junction bases outside the gene matches: 8. CDR3 sequence: CAWSPLDRGVNTEAFF. As DNA, the CDR3 is TGTGCCTGGAGTCCCTTAGACAGGGGTGTGAACACTGAAGCTTTCTTT.

The chain is built from TRBV19 and TRBJ2-1; 12 positions match TRBD2. The CDR3 consists of 17 residues. The V and J ends lost 3 bases and 4 bases, in that order; junction bases with no gene match: 7. From germline, CDR1 is LNHDA and CDR2 SQIVND (reference sequence). CDR3 loop: CASSIVLAGGFYNEQFF. For the CDR3, the DNA is TGTGCCAGTAGTATCGTCCTAGCGGGAGGGTTTTACAATGAGCAGTTCTTC.

This chain links TRBV5-1 with TRBJ2-1; D unresolved. Looked up from germline, CDR1 is SGHRS and CDR2 is YFSETQ. Trimming cost V 4 bases and J 7 bases, with 9 bases left between them. The CDR3 totals 12 residues. The CDR3 reads CASSLLRNEQFF. CDR3 nucleotide sequence: TGCGCCAGCAGCCTACTGAGGAATGAGCAGTTCTTC.

The rearrangement uses TRBV15 and TRBJ1-5, with no clear D. V was pared by 0 bases and J by 7 bases, with 4 bases between. CDR1 is LNHNV, CDR2 YYDKDF, per germline (reference sequence). This CDR3 comprises 12 residues. The CDR3 spells CATSRDGQPQHF. DNA of the CDR3: TGTGCCACCAGCAGAGACGGGCAGCCCCAGCATTTT.

CDR3 DNA sequence: TGTGCCAGCAGTTCCAGGGACAGGGGGCAAGAAAAACTGTTTTTT. This sequence encodes CASSSRDRGQEKLFF. This sequence joins TRBV6-5 and TRBJ1-4; 12 bases fit TRBD1. The CDR3 loop spans 15 amino acids. CDR1 is MNHEY and CDR2 is SVGAGI in the germline V gene. The V segment lost 4 bases and the J segment 8 bases; nucleotides outside the gene matches: 5.

The chain links TRBV4-1 to TRBJ2-1; D is ambiguous. The CDR3 loop spans 15 amino acids. The V end was cut by 1 base, the J end by 2 bases, with 9 bases between. Germline lookup yields CDR1 MGHRA and CDR2 YSYEKL. In DNA form, the CDR3 reads TGCGCCAGCAGCCAAGCGACACTCACCTACAATGAGCAGTTCTTC. Translating it yields CASSQATLTYNEQFF.

The rearrangement links TRBV11-2 to TRBJ2-1; 10 positions agree with TRBD2. V trimming: 3 bases; J trimming: 3 bases; junction bases outside the gene matches: 5. Looked up from germline, CDR1 is SGHAT and CDR2 is FQNNGV. This CDR3 spans 16 amino acids. The DNA of the CDR3 is TGTGCCAGCAGCTTCCAGTGGACTAGCGGCTACAATGAGCAGTTCTTC. Translation gives CASSFQWTSGYNEQFF.

The CDR3 reads CASSNSGNYGYTF. CDR3 nucleotides: TGTGCCAGTAGTAACTCGGGGAACTATGGCTACACCTTC. V is TRBV19 and J is TRBJ1-2, with D unresolved. There are 13 residues in the CDR3. Per the germline V gene, CDR1 is LNHDA and CDR2 is SQIVND (reference sequence). V was pared by 4 bases and J by 2 bases, with 8 bases between.

This sequence joins TRBV2 and TRBJ1-6; unclear D gene. V shed 3 bases and J shed 7 bases, with 7 bases lying between them. The CDR3 extends over 13 amino acids. CDR1 is SNHLY and CDR2 is FYNNEI in the germline V gene. Written as DNA, the CDR3 is TGTGCCAGCAGTGATAGGAGAAATTCACCCCTCCACTTT. As protein: CASSDRRNSPLHF. Combining the CDR3 with reference TRBV2 and TRBJ1-6 gives the whole variable domain EPEVTQTPSHQVTQMGQEVILRCVPISNHLYFYWYRQILGQKVEFLVSFYNNEISEKSEIFDDQFSVERPDGSNFTLKIRSTKLEDSAMYFCASSDRRNSPLHFGNGTRLTVT.

V usage is TRBV19 and J usage is TRBJ2-1; 11 nucleotides match TRBD2. The junction had 4 bases not matched to a gene; V was cut back by 5 bases and J by 7 bases. Germline CDR1 LNHDA, CDR2 SQIVND (reference sequence). The CDR3 sequence is 14 residues long. CDR3 DNA: TGTGCCAGTAGTTCTAGCGGGGGGAGAAATGAGCAGTTCTTC. As protein: CASSSSGGRNEQFF.

This clone was counted once. The CDR3 protein is CASGRQGTGTEAFF. In DNA form, the CDR3 reads TGTGCCAGCGGACGACAGGGGACAGGCACTGAAGCTTTCTTT. The rearrangement uses TRBV7-2 and TRBJ1-1; 8 bases line up with TRBD1. Looked up from germline, CDR1 is SGHTA and CDR2 is FQGNSA. The CDR3 has 14 residues. The V gene end was trimmed by 8 bases and the J gene end by 4 bases; junction bases not matched to a gene: 9.

The chain has TRBV7-2 and TRBJ2-2, with TRBD2 identical over 11 bases. The germline CDR1 and CDR2 sequences are SGHTA and FQGNSA. The V and J ends lost 5 bases and 10 bases, in that order; junction bases with no gene match: 9. The CDR3 is 15 amino acids. This CDR3 reads CASSTRTSGLAELFF. The CDR3 nucleotides read TGTGCCAGCAGCACACGGACTAGCGGGCTCGCGGAGCTGTTTTTT. Using reference TRBV7-2 and TRBJ2-2 for the parts outside the CDR3, the full variable domain is GAGVSQSPSNKVTEKGKDVELRCDPISGHTALYWYRQSLGQGLEFLIYFQGNSAPDKSGLPSDRFSAERTGGSVSTLTIQRTQQEDSAVYLCASSTRTSGLAELFFGEGSRLTVL.

The chain combines TRBV3-1 (or the pseudogene TRBV3-2) with TRBJ2-1; D not resolved. The CDR3 covers 15 residues. Germline values: CDR1 LGHDT, CDR2 YNNKEL (reference sequence). Trimming pared 2 bases from V and 3 bases from J, leaving 11 bases between. The CDR3 DNA reads TGTGCCAGCAGCCAACGAGACTCGATCTACAATGAGCAGTTCTTC. Its translation is CASSQRDSIYNEQFF.

This chain joins TRBV11-2 and TRBJ2-1; 13 bases match TRBD2. This CDR3 region has 16 residues. V shed 7 bases and J 4 bases; nucleotides not matched to a gene: 7. Germline V CDR1 and CDR2: SGHAT, FQNNGV. CDR3 residues: CASILRTSGGYNEQFF. CDR3 sequence (DNA): TGTGCCAGCATTCTTCGGACTAGCGGGGGTTACAATGAGCAGTTCTTC. Using reference TRBV11-2 and TRBJ2-1 for the parts outside the CDR3, the full variable domain is EAGVAQSPRYKIIEKRQSVAFWCNPISGHATLYWYQQILGQGPKLLIQFQNNGVVDDSQLPKDRFSAERLKGVDSTLKIQPAKLEDSAVYLCASILRTSGGYNEQFFGPGTRLTVL.

This clone has more than one count but fewer than ten. The rearrangement uses TRBV7-8 and TRBJ1-2, with 7 bases aligning to TRBD1. J gave up 2 bases and V 4 bases, and 13 bases lay outside the gene matches. Germline V gives CDR1 SGHVS, CDR2 FQNEAQ. The CDR3 is made up of 17 amino acids. The CDR3 region has the DNA TGTGCCAGCAGCTCCCCTTCCCGACAGGGAACCAACTATGGCTACACCTTC. Its protein product is CASSSPSRQGTNYGYTF. Filled out from reference TRBV7-8 and TRBJ1-2, the complete variable domain reads GAGVSQSPRYKVAKRGQDVALRCDPISGHVSLFWYQQALGQGPEFLTYFQNEAQLDKSGLPSDRFFAERPEGSVSTLKIQRTQQEDSAVYLCASSSPSRQGTNYGYTFGSGTRLTVV.

The chain combines TRBV30 with TRBJ2-7; D is possibly TRBD1 (6 bases). Trimming pared 4 bases from V and 6 bases from J, leaving 10 bases between. Germline V gene data show CDR1 as GTSNPN and CDR2 as SVGIG (reference sequence). The CDR3 sequence is 11 residues long. The CDR3 DNA reads TGTGCCTGGACGACAGGTCTCGAGCAGTACTTC. This gives the protein CAWTTGLEQYF.

Only one count was recorded for this clone. The rearrangement links TRBV6-5 to TRBJ2-7; tentatively, D is TRBD1 (5 bases). Germline V gives CDR1 MNHEY, CDR2 SVGAGI. V lost 6 bases to trimming and J lost 2 bases, with 17 bases between them. This CDR3 has 15 amino acids. The CDR3 DNA follows: TGTGCCAGCAGGTGGTTTATGTCAGGGACCTACGAGCAGTACTTC. Translation: CASRWFMSGTYEQYF.

The chain's CDR3 is CASSPGQNNEQFF. Here the CDR3 DNA reads TGTGCCAGCTCACCGGGACAAAACAATGAGCAGTTCTTC. The chain is built from TRBV18 and TRBJ2-1; D possibly corresponds to TRBD1 (6 bases). Trimming took 3 bases from V and 5 from J, leaving 8 bases between them. The CDR3 has 13 residues. The germline V gene has CDR1 KGHSH and CDR2 LQKENI. The complete variable domain, with remaining parts taken from reference TRBV18 and TRBJ2-1, reads NAGVMQNPRHLVRRRGQEARLRCSPMKGHSHVYWYRQLPEEGLKFMVYLQKENIIDESGMPKERFSAEFPKEGPSILRIQQVVRGDSAAYFCASSPGQNNEQFFGPGTRLTVL.

The chain joins TRBV5-1 to TRBJ1-1, with unresolved D. The CDR3 is made up of 17 amino acids. Trimming stripped 0 bases from V and 3 bases from J, with 18 bases between. CDR1 SGHRS and CDR2 YFSETQ come from the germline V gene. For the CDR3, the DNA is TGCGCCAGCAGCTTGGTTGGGCGGGAAAGGTATTACACTGAAGCTTTCTTT. Its translation is CASSLVGRERYYTEAFF.

In DNA, the CDR3 is TGCGCCAGCAGCTCCGGGACTAGCGTAAGCCTGACCGGGGAGCTGTTTTTT. It codes for CASSSGTSVSLTGELFF. The rearrangement links TRBV5-1 to TRBJ2-2, with TRBD2 matching 10 bases. Germline trimming cut 3 bases from V and 5 bases from J; bases unmatched to any gene: 10. CDR1 is SGHRS, CDR2 YFSETQ, per germline. The CDR3 contains 17 residues.

The chain uses TRBV5-1 and TRBJ2-3; D gene unclear. Germline values: CDR1 SGHRS, CDR2 YFSETQ. The CDR3 covers 12 residues. V was clipped by 1 base and J by 4 bases, with 4 bases between them. The CDR3 coding sequence is TGCGCCAGCAGCTTGAACTCAGATACGCAGTATTTT. It codes for CASSLNSDTQYF. The full variable domain, rest sourced from reference TRBV5-1 and TRBJ2-3, is KAGVTQTPRYLIKTRGQQVTLSCSPISGHRSVSWYQQTPGQGLQFLFEYFSETQRNKGNFPGRFSGRQFSNSRSEMNVSTLELGDSALYLCASSLNSDTQYFGPGTRLTVL.

The chain couples TRBV10-1 to TRBJ2-6, with D perhaps TRBD1 (5 bases). Per the germline V gene, CDR1 is WNHNN and CDR2 is SYGVQD (reference sequence). V was clipped by 5 bases and J by 1 base, with 9 bases between them. The CDR3 has 15 amino acids. The CDR3 DNA reads as TGCGCCAGCAGTAGGGGAATATCTGGGGCCAACGTCCTGACTTTC. Protein sequence: CASSRGISGANVLTF.

The chain has TRBV28 and TRBJ2-2, with D possibly TRBD1 on 5 matching bases. V was pared by 6 bases and J by 2 bases, with 7 bases between. Germline V CDR1 and CDR2: MDHEN, SYDVKM. This CDR3 has 13 residues. The CDR3 reads CASRGHNTGELFF. CDR3 in DNA: TGTGCCAGCAGAGGACACAACACCGGGGAGCTGTTTTTT. The whole variable domain, filled in from reference TRBV28 and TRBJ2-2, reads DVKVTQSSRYLVKRTGEKVFLECVQDMDHENMFWYRQDPGLGLRLIYFSYDVKMKEKGDIPEGYSVSREKKERFSLILESASTNQTSMYLCASRGHNTGELFFGEGSRLTVL.

The gene calls are TRBV4-1 and TRBJ2-1; possible D gene TRBD2, 5 bases. Germline V gene data show CDR1 as MGHRA and CDR2 as YSYEKL. V shed 4 bases and J shed 4 bases, with 14 bases lying between them. The length of the CDR3 is 15 residues. CDR3 region: CASSPATTRYNEQFF. The CDR3, as DNA: TGCGCCAGCAGCCCAGCGACTACCAGATACAATGAGCAGTTCTTC.

The chain links TRBV19 to TRBJ1-4; 7 bases align to TRBD1. Germline lookup yields CDR1 LNHDA and CDR2 SQIVND (reference sequence). CDR3 length equals 16 residues. The trim removed 6 bases at V and 4 bases at J, leaving 11 bases unmatched. CDR3: CASSPNRDSINEKLFF. CDR3 DNA sequence: TGTGCCAGTAGCCCCAACCGGGACAGCATTAATGAAAAACTGTTTTTT.